One sample yielded the 6 T cell receptor beta chains listed below, sequenced in a study of cytomegalovirus exposure and HLA in healthy donors. A multiplex PCR was run with 60 Vbeta primers and 13 Jbeta primers. Sequencing was performed with immunoSEQ multiplex PCR; in TCRdb, only in-frame clones are kept and a portion is missing. The sample's table shows around 150,000 clones. Sequenced sample: PBMCs. The receptors were sampled from a woman aged 55-75 years in good health and CMV-seronegative.

The chain carries TRBV2 and TRBJ2-3, with 11 bases identical to TRBD1. From germline, CDR1 is SNHLY and CDR2 FYNNEI. CDR3 size: 15 residues. Germline trimming cut 4 bases from V and 3 bases from J; bases unmatched to any gene: 3. The CDR3 reads CASSVGTGGTDTQYF. The CDR3 nucleotides read TGTGCCAGCAGTGTCGGGACAGGGGGAACAGATACGCAGTATTTT.

To note about this clone: An end of the junction does not agree with germline; a read error may underlie this. This chain joins TRBV5-4 and TRBJ2-5, with D possibly TRBD2 on 5 matching bases. The germline gives CDR1 SGHNT, CDR2 YYREEE (reference sequence). The CDR3 sequence is 11 residues long. The CDR3 DNA is TGTGCCAGCAGCCCCGGCGCCGGACTTCACTTC. This codes for CASSPGAGLHF.

This rearrangement joins TRBV18 to TRBJ2-3; the match to TRBD1 covers 8 bases. Germline V gene data show CDR1 as KGHSH and CDR2 as LQKENI. J was trimmed by 1 base and V by 6 bases; bases with no gene match: 3. This CDR3 has 14 amino acids. As DNA, the CDR3 is TGTGCCAGCTCTATGACAGGGGGCACAGATACGCAGTATTTT. Its protein is CASSMTGGTDTQYF.

CDR3 in amino acids: CATSRREVSPNSPLHF. The CDR3 nucleotides are TGTGCCACCAGCAGGAGAGAAGTCTCCCCCAATTCACCCCTCCACTTT. The chain employs TRBV15 and TRBJ1-6, with no clear D. The CDR3 contains 16 residues. The germline V gene has CDR1 LNHNV and CDR2 YYDKDF (reference sequence). The germline V and J ends were trimmed by 3 bases and 7 bases, with 16 bases remaining between them.

This chain links TRBV5-8 with TRBJ2-3; maybe TRBD1 (6 bases). Germline loops: CDR1 SGHTS, CDR2 YDEGEE. The CDR3 runs to 15 residues. V was trimmed by 3 bases and J by 1 base, leaving 12 bases between them. CDR3 amino acids: CASSSLGGGTDTQYF. The CDR3 coding sequence is TGTGCCAGCAGCTCACTAGGGGGAGGCACAGATACGCAGTATTTT.

A remark on this clone: The CDR3 end shows no conserved phenylalanine or tryptophan, and so a read error is likely. The DNA is left out, because the CDR3 cannot be placed on it with certainty; the CDR3 is given as TCRdb lists it. CDR3 residues: CSARGLAGVVL. This chain uses TRBV20-1 with TRBJ2-7; TRBD2, the table's D call, was not compared with the DNA. 11 amino acids form the CDR3, both terminal residues included. The germline V gene has CDR1 DFQATT and CDR2 SNEGSKA (reference sequence).